This is a list of T cell receptor beta chains from one sample in a study of radiotherapy plus CTLA-4 blockade in lung cancer. TCRdb keeps only in-frame clones here, not all; method: immunoSEQ multiplex PCR. The table lists 30,000 or so clones, 70% of them singletons. This sample comprised peripheral blood, obtained from a patient treated with radiotherapy plus ipilimumab. These receptors were collected from a human donor with non-small cell lung cancer who had stable disease on radiotherapy plus ipilimumab. Both conserved end residues are part of each CDR3. D genes are given only for firm matches. A row's size may be missing; if present it is once, few, many or a size class.

>TRBV18|few|TRBD2|TRBJ2-3
CASSPIFAGRADTQYF
TGTGCCAGCTCACCCATTTTTGCAGGGAGGGCCGATACGCAGTATTTT
>TRBV10-1|-|-|TRBJ2-3
CASNRSGSRGTDTQYF
TGCGCCAGCAATCGAAGCGGGTCCCGAGGGACAGATACGCAGTATTTT
>TRBV5-6|-|-|TRBJ1-4
CASTRRGEGEKLFF
TGTGCCAGTACCCGTCGGGGGGAGGGTGAAAAACTGTTTTTT
>TRBV7-3|-|TRBD2|TRBJ2-4
CASSPYGGAPGGTNIQYF
TGTGCCAGCAGCCCCTACGGGGGGGCACCGGGAGGCACAAACATTCAGTACTTC
>TRBV6-1|-|TRBD1|TRBJ1-5
CASSEYGTVYSNQPQHF
TGTGCCAGCAGTGAATATGGGACAGTTTATAGCAATCAGCCCCAGCATTTT
>TRBV10-2|few|-|TRBJ2-7
CASSKNYEQYF
TGCGCCAGCAGTAAAAATTACGAGCAGTACTTC
>TRBV19|-|-|TRBJ1-5
CASSIEGARQPQHF
TGTGCCAGTAGTATAGAGGGGGCCAGGCAGCCCCAGCATTTT
>TRBV4-3|-|TRBD2|TRBJ2-3
CASSQIRPGLAGPDTQYF
TGCGCCAGCAGCCAGATTAGACCGGGACTAGCGGGACCAGATACGCAGTATTTT
>TRBV19|-|-|TRBJ1-1
CASSKIWAEAFF
TGTGCCAGTAGTAAAATCTGGGCTGAAGCTTTCTTT
>TRBV10-1|-|TRBD2|TRBJ2-7
CARVPGREAFYEQYF
TGCGCCAGAGTCCCGGGGCGGGAGGCTTTCTACGAGCAGTACTTC
>TRBV5-8|-|-|TRBJ1-1
CASSLKGRSNTEAFF
TGTGCCAGCAGCTTAAAGGGACGGAGCAACACTGAAGCTTTCTTT
>TRBV5-1|-|-|TRBJ1-1
CASSTQRLNTEAFF
TGCGCCAGCAGCACGCAGAGACTGAACACTGAAGCTTTCTTT
>TRBV12-5|-|-|TRBJ2-3
CASGLTSTDTQYF
TGTGCTAGTGGTTTGACTAGCACAGATACGCAGTATTTT
>TRBV7-2|-|-|TRBJ2-2
CASRPLNTGELFF
TGTGCCAGCAGGCCCCTAAACACCGGGGAGCTGTTTTTT
>TRBV7-8|-|-|TRBJ2-7
CASTLLDGALEQYF
TGTGCCAGCACGTTATTGGACGGAGCCCTGGAGCAGTACTTC
>TRBV18|-|-|TRBJ1-1
CASSPIPTGVVNTEAFF
TGTGCCAGCTCACCAATCCCGACAGGCGTTGTGAACACTGAAGCTTTCTTT
>TRBV10-1|-|-|TRBJ2-2
CASSERGAGELFF
TGCGCCAGCAGTGAAAGGGGGGCCGGGGAGCTGTTTTTT
>TRBV19|few|-|TRBJ1-5
CASSIGGNQPQHF
TGTGCCAGTAGTATAGGGGGCAATCAGCCCCAGCATTTT
>TRBV18|-|-|TRBJ1-5
CASSRKAANQPQHF
TGTGCCAGCTCTCGCAAGGCAGCTAATCAGCCCCAGCATTTT
>TRBV7-9|-|-|TRBJ1-2
CASTPSGSQGYGYTF
TGTGCCAGCACCCCCAGTGGGTCCCAAGGCTATGGCTACACCTTC
>TRBV7-9|-|-|TRBJ1-3
CASSLAGAMLSRGNTIYF
TGTGCCAGCAGCTTAGCGGGAGCGATGCTCTCCCGCGGAAACACCATATATTTT
>TRBV28|-|-|TRBJ1-2
CASSSGKGSYGYTF
TGTGCCAGCAGTTCCGGGAAAGGGAGCTATGGCTACACCTTC
>TRBV19|-|TRBD2|TRBJ2-1
CASGSGRAPKEQFF
TGTGCCAGTGGTAGCGGGAGGGCCCCAAAGGAGCAGTTCTTC
>TRBV11-2|-|-|TRBJ1-2
CASSLVQGSATF
TGTGCCAGCAGCTTAGTCCAGGGTTCTGCAACCTTC
>TRBV5-4|-|-|TRBJ2-3
CASSLPGRDTDTQYF
TGTGCCAGCAGCTTGCCCGGGCGAGACACAGATACGCAGTATTTT
>TRBV19|-|TRBD2|TRBJ2-5
CASSALAVVGETQYF
TGTGCCAGTAGTGCACTAGCGGTGGTCGGGGAGACCCAGTACTTC
>TRBV18|-|-|TRBJ1-1
CASSKGTEAFF
TGTGCCAGCTCAAAGGGCACTGAAGCTTTCTTT
>TRBV6-5|-|-|TRBJ1-2
CASVTIYGGYTF
TGTGCCAGCGTTACGATTTACGGGGGCTACACCTTC
>TRBV5-8|-|-|TRBJ2-3
CASSPSTDTQYF
TGTGCCAGCAGCCCTAGCACAGATACGCAGTATTTT
>TRBV5-1|-|TRBD1|TRBJ1-1
CASSLVTGGSKAFF
TGCGCCAGCAGCTTGGTGACAGGGGGTTCGAAAGCTTTCTTT
>TRBV6-5|-|-|TRBJ2-7
CASSYSKNYEQYF
TGTGCCAGCAGTTATAGTAAGAACTACGAGCAGTACTTC
>TRBV12-2|-|-|TRBJ1-2
CASRLRDSGSHNYGYTF
TGTGCAAGTCGCTTAAGGGACAGTGGGTCCCATAACTATGGCTACACCTTC
>TRBV7-9|-|-|TRBJ1-4
CASSLGRGMASGEKLFF
TGTGCCAGCAGCTTAGGACGCGGGATGGCTTCGGGTGAAAAACTGTTTTTT
>TRBV7-7|few|-|TRBJ2-1
CASSPLKGGGTNAAEQFF
TGTGCTAGCAGCCCCCTTAAGGGGGGAGGGACTAATGCTGCTGAGCAGTTCTTC
>TRBV2|-|TRBD1|TRBJ1-5
CASSGTGGKGIQPQHF
TGTGCCAGCAGTGGGACAGGGGGCAAAGGAATTCAGCCCCAGCATTTT
>TRBV6-5|-|-|TRBJ1-2
CARLPSGESNYGYTF
TGTGCCAGACTCCCTAGCGGGGAGTCCAACTATGGCTACACCTTC
>TRBV15|-|-|TRBJ2-5
CATSRELLRGDGRETQYF
TGTGCCACCAGCAGAGAGTTGTTGAGGGGAGACGGGCGGGAGACCCAGTACTTC
>TRBV7-8|-|TRBD1|TRBJ1-2
CASTNRDRNGYTF
TGTGCCAGCACTAACCGGGACAGGAATGGCTACACCTTC
>TRBV7-6|few|-|TRBJ1-1
CASSLDSNTEAFF
TGTGCCAGCAGCTTAGACAGTAACACTGAAGCTTTCTTT
>TRBV30|few|-|TRBJ2-1
CAWSVGGGEFNEQFF
TGTGCCTGGAGTGTAGGTGGCGGCGAATTCAATGAGCAGTTCTTC
>TRBV7-2|few|TRBD2|TRBJ2-1
CASSSSGIAYNEQFF
TGTGCCAGCAGCTCAAGCGGGATCGCCTACAATGAGCAGTTCTTC
>TRBV6-4|-|TRBD2|TRBJ2-7
CASSDSGSGKTYEQYF
TGTGCCAGCAGTGACTCAGGAAGCGGGAAGACCTACGAGCAGTACTTC
>TRBV11-2|once|-|TRBJ1-5
CASSLADSPRVRNQPQHF
TGTGCCAGCAGCTTAGCCGATTCGCCAAGGGTGCGCAATCAGCCCCAGCATTTT
>TRBV5-1|-|-|TRBJ2-2
CASSLDDSNTGELFF
TGCGCCAGCAGCTTGGACGACTCGAACACCGGGGAGCTGTTTTTT
>TRBV7-2|-|TRBD2|TRBJ2-2
CASSLAWLAGALSTGELFF
TGTGCCAGCAGCTTGGCCTGGTTAGCGGGAGCGTTGAGCACCGGGGAGCTGTTTTTT
>TRBV7-7|-|TRBD2|TRBJ2-5
CASSLGLAEETQYF
TGTGCTAGCAGCTTAGGACTAGCGGAAGAGACCCAGTACTTC
>TRBV6-6|-|TRBD2|TRBJ2-1
CASRTSRSSYNEQFF
TGTGCCAGCCGGACTAGCAGGAGCTCCTACAATGAGCAGTTCTTC
>TRBV6-5|-|TRBD2|TRBJ2-1
CASSYSGGGQFF
TGTGCCAGCAGTTACTCTGGGGGGGGGCAGTTCTTC
>TRBV2|-|-|TRBJ2-4
CASSETSGAKNIQYF
TGTGCCAGCAGTGAGACGAGCGGAGCCAAAAACATTCAGTACTTC
>TRBV5-4|-|TRBD2|TRBJ2-1
CASSLEGTSGYNEQFF
TGTGCCAGCAGCTTGGAGGGGACTAGCGGGTACAATGAGCAGTTCTTC
>TRBV19|-|TRBD2|TRBJ2-3
CASSSGRGADTQYF
TGTGCCAGTTCCAGCGGGAGGGGAGCAGATACGCAGTATTTT
>TRBV5-6|-|-|TRBJ1-1
CASSLMGVSNTEAFF
TGTGCCAGCAGCTTGATGGGGGTATCTAACACTGAAGCTTTCTTT
>TRBV29-1|-|-|TRBJ2-4
CSAGDLLAKNIQYF
TGCAGCGCCGGGGACCTATTAGCCAAAAACATTCAGTACTTC
>TRBV19|few|-|TRBJ2-3
CASRRDIDTDTQYF
TGTGCCAGTAGGCGGGACATCGACACAGATACGCAGTATTTT
>TRBV19|-|-|TRBJ2-7
CASSRAGREQYF
TGTGCCAGTAGTAGGGCGGGGCGCGAGCAGTACTTC
>TRBV29-1|few|-|TRBJ2-3
CSVPSLTPTPDTQYF
TGCAGCGTGCCGTCTCTTACTCCGACCCCAGATACGCAGTATTTT
>TRBV29-1|-|TRBD2|TRBJ2-1
CSVVRLAGGTNEQFF
TGTAGCGTTGTAAGACTAGCGGGAGGGACAAATGAGCAGTTCTTC
>TRBV7-2|-|-|TRBJ1-1
CASSKIQGNTEAFF
TGTGCCAGCAGCAAGATACAGGGGAACACTGAAGCTTTCTTT
>TRBV27|-|TRBD2|TRBJ2-1
CASSLEPSGRKFF
TGTGCCAGCAGTCTCGAACCCAGCGGGAGAAAGTTCTTC
>TRBV27|-|-|TRBJ1-1
CASSLTGNTEAFF
TGTGCCAGCAGTCTAACAGGTAACACTGAAGCTTTCTTT